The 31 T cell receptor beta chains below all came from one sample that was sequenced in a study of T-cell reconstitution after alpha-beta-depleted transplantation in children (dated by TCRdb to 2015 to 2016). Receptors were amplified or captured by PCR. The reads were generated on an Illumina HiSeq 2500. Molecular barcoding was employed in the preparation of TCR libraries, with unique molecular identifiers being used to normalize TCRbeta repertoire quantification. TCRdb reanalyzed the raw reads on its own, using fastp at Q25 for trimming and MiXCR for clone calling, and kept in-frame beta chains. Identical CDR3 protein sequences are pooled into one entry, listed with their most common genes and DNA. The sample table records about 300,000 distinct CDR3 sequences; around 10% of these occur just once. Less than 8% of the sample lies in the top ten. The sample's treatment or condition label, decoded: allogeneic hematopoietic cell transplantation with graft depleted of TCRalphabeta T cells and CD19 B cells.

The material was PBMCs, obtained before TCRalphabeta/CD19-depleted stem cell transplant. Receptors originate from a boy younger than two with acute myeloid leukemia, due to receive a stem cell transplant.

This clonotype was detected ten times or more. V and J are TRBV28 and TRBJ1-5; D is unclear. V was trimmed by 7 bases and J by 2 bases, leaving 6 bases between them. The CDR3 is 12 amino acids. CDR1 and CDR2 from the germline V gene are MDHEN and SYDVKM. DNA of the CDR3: TGTGCCAGCACCGGGGGCAATCAGCCCCAGCATTTT. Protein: CASTGGNQPQHF.

The CDR3 loop reads CASSRSGNYNEQFF. CDR3 DNA: TGTGCCAGTAGTAGGAGCGGGAATTACAATGAGCAGTTCTTC. V and J are TRBV19 and TRBJ2-1; 7 nucleotides agree with TRBD2. J lost 4 bases, V lost 4 bases, and 4 bases had no gene match. The CDR3 length is 14 residues. CDR1 is LNHDA and CDR2 is SQIVND in the germline V gene (reference sequence).

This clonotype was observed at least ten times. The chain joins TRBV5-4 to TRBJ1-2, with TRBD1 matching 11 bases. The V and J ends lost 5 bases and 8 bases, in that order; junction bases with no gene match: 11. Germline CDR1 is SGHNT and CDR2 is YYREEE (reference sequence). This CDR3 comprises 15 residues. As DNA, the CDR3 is TGTGCCAGCAGGCCCGGGACAGGGGGTCGAGGAGGCTACACCTTC. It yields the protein CASRPGTGGRGGYTF.

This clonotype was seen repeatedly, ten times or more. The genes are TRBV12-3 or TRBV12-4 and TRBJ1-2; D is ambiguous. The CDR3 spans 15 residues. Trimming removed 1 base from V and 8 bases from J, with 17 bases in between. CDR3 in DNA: TGTGCCAGCAGTTTAGAAATCAGGCCTCCAAGAGGCTACACCTTC. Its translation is CASSLEIRPPRGYTF.

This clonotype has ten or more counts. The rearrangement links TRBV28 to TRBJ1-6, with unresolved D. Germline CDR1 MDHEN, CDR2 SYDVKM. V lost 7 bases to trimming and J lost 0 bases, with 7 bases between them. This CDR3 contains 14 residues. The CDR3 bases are TGTGCCAGCACCGGTAGCTCCTATAATTCACCCCTCCACTTT. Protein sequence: CASTGSSYNSPLHF.

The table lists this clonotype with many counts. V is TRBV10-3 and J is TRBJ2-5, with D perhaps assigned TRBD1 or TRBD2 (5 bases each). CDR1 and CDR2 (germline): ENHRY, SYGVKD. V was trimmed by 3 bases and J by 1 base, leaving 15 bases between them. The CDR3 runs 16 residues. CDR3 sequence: CAISEGASLTQETQYF. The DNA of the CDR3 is TGTGCCATCAGTGAAGGGGCTAGCCTCACCCAAGAGACCCAGTACTTC.

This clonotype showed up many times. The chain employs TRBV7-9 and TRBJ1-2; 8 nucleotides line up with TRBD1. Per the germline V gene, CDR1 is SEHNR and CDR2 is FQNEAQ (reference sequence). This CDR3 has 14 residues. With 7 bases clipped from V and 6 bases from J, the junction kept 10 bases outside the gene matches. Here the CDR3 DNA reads TGTGCCAGCACCTGGACAGGGAAGACAGATGGCTACACCTTC. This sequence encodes CASTWTGKTDGYTF.

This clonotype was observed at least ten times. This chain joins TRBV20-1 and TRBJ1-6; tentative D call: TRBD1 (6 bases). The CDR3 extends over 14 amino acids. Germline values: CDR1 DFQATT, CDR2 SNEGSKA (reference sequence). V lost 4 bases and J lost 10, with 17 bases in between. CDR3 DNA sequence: TGCAGTGCTATACGAACAGGGACGGAATCACCCCTCCACTTT. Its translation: CSAIRTGTESPLHF.

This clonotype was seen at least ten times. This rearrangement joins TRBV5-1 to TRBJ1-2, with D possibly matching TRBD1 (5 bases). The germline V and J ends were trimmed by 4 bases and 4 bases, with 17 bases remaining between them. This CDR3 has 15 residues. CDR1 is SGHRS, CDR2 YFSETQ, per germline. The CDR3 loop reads CASSITRGDRYGYTF. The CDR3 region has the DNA TGCGCCAGCAGCATAACTAGGGGAGATCGCTATGGCTACACCTTC.

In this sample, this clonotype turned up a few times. CDR3 nucleotides: TGTGCCACCAGCAGAGATCATCCGGGCGGCGACGAGCAGTACTTC. Amino acids: CATSRDHPGGDEQYF. V and J are TRBV15 and TRBJ2-7, with D unresolved. The V end was cut by 0 bases, the J end by 5 bases, with 14 bases between. This CDR3 region has 15 residues. Germline V gene sequence: CDR1 LNHNV, CDR2 YYDKDF (reference sequence). The full variable domain, its missing parts supplied by reference TRBV15 and TRBJ2-7, is DAMVIQNPRYQVTQFGKPVTLSCSQTLNHNVMYWYQQKSSQAPKLLFHYYDKDFNNEADTPDNFQSRRPNTSFCFLDIRSPGLGDTAMYLCATSRDHPGGDEQYFGPGTRLTVT.

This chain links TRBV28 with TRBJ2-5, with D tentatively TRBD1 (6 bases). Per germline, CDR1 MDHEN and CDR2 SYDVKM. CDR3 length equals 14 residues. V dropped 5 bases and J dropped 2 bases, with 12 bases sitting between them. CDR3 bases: TGTGCCAGCAGTCGTAGCAGGGGACAAGAGACCCAGTACTTC. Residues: CASSRSRGQETQYF.

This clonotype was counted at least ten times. As DNA, the CDR3 is TGTGCCAGCAGCCTTCGGGGCGACACCATATATTTT. As protein: CASSLRGDTIYF. V usage is TRBV5-6 and J usage is TRBJ1-3, with D possibly matching TRBD1 (5 bases). Trimming took 4 bases from V and 8 from J, leaving 10 bases between them. The germline V gene encodes CDR1 SGHDT and CDR2 YYEEEE. The CDR3 contains 12 residues.

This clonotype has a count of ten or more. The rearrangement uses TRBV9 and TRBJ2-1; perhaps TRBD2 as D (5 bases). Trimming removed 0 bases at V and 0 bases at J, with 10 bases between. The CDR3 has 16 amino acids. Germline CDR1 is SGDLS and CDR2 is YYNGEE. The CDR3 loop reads CASSVVNEGSYNEQFF. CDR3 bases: TGTGCCAGCAGCGTAGTTAACGAGGGCTCCTACAATGAGCAGTTCTTC.

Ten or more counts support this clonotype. The CDR3 sequence is CASSDLEQAGEQYF. CDR3 bases: TGTGCCAGTAGCGACCTGGAGCAGGCCGGCGAGCAGTACTTC. The gene calls are TRBV19 and TRBJ2-7; no firm D call. Trimming cost V 6 bases and J 6 bases, with 18 bases left between them. The CDR3 consists of 14 residues. Germline values: CDR1 LNHDA, CDR2 SQIVND (reference sequence).

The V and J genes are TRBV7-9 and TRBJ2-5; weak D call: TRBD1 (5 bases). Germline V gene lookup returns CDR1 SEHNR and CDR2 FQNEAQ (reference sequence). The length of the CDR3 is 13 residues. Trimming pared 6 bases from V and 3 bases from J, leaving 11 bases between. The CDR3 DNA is TGTGCCAGCAGAAACCCCAGGGAAGAGACCCAGTACTTC. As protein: CASRNPREETQYF.

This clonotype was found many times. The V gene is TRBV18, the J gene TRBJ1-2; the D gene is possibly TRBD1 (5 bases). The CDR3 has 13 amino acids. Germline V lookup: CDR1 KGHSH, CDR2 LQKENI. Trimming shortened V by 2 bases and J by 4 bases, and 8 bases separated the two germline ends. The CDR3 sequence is CASSPGGAYGYTF. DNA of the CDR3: TGTGCCAGCTCACCAGGCGGGGCCTATGGCTACACCTTC.

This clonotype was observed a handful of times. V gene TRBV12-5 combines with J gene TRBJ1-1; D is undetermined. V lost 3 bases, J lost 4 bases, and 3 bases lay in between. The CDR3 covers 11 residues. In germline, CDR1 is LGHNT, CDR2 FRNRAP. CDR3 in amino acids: CASGFGTEAFF. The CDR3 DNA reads TGTGCTAGTGGTTTCGGCACTGAAGCTTTCTTT.

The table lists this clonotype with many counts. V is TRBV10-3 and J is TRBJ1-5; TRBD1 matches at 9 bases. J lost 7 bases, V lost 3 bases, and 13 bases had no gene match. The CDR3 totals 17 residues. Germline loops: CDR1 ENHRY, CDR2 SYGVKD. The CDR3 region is CAISETDRDRAGQPQHF. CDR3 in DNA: TGTGCCATCAGTGAAACAGACCGGGACAGGGCTGGACAGCCCCAGCATTTT.

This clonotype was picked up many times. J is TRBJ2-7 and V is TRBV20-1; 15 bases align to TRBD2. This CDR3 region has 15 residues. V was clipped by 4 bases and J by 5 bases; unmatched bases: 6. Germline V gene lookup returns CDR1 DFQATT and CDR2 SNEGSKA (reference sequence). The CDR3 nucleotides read TGCAGTGCTAACTTGGGACTAGCGGGGGGAAACGAGCAGTACTTC. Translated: CSANLGLAGGNEQYF.

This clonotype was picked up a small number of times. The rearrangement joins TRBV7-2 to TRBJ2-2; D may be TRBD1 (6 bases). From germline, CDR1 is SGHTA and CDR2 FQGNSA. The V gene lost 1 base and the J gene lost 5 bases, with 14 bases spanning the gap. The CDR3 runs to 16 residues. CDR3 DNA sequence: TGTGCCAGCAGCTTAGGGTACAGGGCGCGAACCGGGGAGCTGTTTTTT. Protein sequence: CASSLGYRARTGELFF.

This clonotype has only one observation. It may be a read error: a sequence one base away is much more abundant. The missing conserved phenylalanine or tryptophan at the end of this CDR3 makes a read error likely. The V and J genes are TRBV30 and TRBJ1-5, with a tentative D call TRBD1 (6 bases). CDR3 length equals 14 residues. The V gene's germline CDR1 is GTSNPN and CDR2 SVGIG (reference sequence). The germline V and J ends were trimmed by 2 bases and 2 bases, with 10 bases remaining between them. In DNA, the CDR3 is TGTGCCTGGAGTACAGGGAGTGGCAATCAGCCCCAGCATGTT. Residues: CAWSTGSGNQPQHV.

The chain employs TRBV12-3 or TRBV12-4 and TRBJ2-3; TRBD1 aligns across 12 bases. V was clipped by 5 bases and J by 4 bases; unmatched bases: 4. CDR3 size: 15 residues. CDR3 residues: CASSPGTGGADTQYF. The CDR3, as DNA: TGTGCCAGCAGTCCCGGGACAGGGGGCGCAGATACGCAGTATTTT.

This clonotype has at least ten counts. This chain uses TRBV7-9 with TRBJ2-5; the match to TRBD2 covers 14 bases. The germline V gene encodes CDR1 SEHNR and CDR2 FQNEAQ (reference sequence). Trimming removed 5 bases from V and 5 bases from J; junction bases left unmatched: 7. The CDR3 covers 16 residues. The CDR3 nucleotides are TGTGCCAGCAGCCCGACTAGCGGGAGGGTCGAGGAGACCCAGTACTTC. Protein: CASSPTSGRVEETQYF.

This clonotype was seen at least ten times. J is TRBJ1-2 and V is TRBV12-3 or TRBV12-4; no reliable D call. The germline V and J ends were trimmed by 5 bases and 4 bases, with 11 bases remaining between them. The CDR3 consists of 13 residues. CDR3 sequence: CASSQRNSYGYTF. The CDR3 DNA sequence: TGTGCCAGCAGTCAAAGGAACAGCTATGGCTACACCTTC.

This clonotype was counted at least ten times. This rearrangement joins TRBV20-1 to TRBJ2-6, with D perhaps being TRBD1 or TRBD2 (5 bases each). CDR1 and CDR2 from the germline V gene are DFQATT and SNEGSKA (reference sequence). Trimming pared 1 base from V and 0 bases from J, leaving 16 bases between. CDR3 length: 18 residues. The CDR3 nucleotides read TGCAGTGCTAGAGCCTTTAATTGGGGGACCTCTGGGGCCAACGTCCTGACTTTC. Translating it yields CSARAFNWGTSGANVLTF.

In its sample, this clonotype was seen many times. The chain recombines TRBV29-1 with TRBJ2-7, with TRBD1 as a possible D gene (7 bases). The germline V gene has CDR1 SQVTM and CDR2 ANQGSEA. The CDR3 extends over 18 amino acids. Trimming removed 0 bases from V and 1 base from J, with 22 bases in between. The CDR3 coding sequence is TGCAGCGTTGAAGATTCGGGGGCCGGGGACAGAGGTTCCTACGAGCAGTACTTC. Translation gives CSVEDSGAGDRGSYEQYF.

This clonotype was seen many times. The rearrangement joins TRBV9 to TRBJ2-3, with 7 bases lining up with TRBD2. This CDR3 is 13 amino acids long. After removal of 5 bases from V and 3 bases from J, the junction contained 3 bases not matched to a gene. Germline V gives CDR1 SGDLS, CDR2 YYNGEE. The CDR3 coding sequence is TGTGCCAGCAGGGGGGGGAGGACAGATACGCAGTATTTT. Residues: CASRGGRTDTQYF.

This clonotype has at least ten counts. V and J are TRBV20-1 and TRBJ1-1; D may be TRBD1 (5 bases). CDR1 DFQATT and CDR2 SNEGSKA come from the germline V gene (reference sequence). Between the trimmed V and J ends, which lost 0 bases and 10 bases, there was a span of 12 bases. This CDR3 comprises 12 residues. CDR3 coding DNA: TGCAGTGCTAGAGATAAGGGGTACGGAGCTTTCTTT. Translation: CSARDKGYGAFF.

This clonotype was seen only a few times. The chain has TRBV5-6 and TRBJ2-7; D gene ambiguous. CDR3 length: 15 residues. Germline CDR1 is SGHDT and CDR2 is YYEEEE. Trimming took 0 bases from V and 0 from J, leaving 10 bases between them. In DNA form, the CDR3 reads TGTGCCAGCAGCTTGGGACTTCGCAGCTCCTACGAGCAGTACTTC. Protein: CASSLGLRSSYEQYF.

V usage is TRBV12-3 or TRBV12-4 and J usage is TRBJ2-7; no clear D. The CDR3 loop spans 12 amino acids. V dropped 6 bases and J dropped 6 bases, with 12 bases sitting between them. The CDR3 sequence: CASRPGGGEQYF. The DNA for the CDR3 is TGTGCCAGCAGGCCCGGCGGCGGCGAGCAGTACTTC.

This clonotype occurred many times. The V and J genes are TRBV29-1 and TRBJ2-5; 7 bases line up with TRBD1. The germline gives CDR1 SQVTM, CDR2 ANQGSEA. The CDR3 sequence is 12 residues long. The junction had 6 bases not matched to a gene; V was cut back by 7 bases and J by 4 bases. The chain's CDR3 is CSAGRQGETQYF. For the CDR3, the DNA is TGCAGCGCAGGAAGACAGGGAGAGACCCAGTACTTC.